Each of the 8 T cell receptor beta chains below was sequenced from the same sample in a study of blood T cells in healthy people across ages. The authors ran a second PCR of 7 to 11 cycles using a sample-barcoded 5' primer and a J-beta primer mix. TCRdb re-called the 5' RACE reads through MiXCR, storing one row per CDR3 protein. The profile shows 580,000 or so distinct CDR3 sequences, roughly 48% of them singletons. Sequenced: blood. The source of these receptors is a man aged 80 or over in good health.

A remark on this clonotype: One junction end does not reproduce the germline sequence, and a read error may be involved. The chain links TRBV28 to TRBJ2-1; 10 bases agree with TRBD2. Germline CDR1 is MDHEN and CDR2 is SYDVKM. The CDR3 covers 20 residues. CDR3 in DNA: TGTGCCAGCATTTTAAAGGGAGGACTAGCGGCCTGGAGGGCCTACAATGAGCAGTTCTTC. It specifies CASILKGGLAAWRAYNEQFF.

This chain's CDR3 is CASSAEGFGYEQYF. The CDR3 coding sequence is TGTGCCAGCAGCGCAGAAGGTTTTGGATACGAGCAGTACTTC. V usage is TRBV9 and J usage is TRBJ2-4; D remains unclear. The DNA end is a closer match to TRBJ2-7, so the J assignment may be wrong. The CDR3 has 14 amino acids. Germline loops: CDR1 SGDLS, CDR2 YYNGEE.

The chain employs TRBV7-9 and TRBJ1-2; tentative D call: TRBD1 (5 bases). This CDR3 comprises 14 residues. The V end was cut by 5 bases, the J end by 1 base, with 11 bases between. Germline V gives CDR1 SEHNR, CDR2 FQNEAQ (reference sequence). The CDR3, as DNA: TGTGCCAGCAGCGTGGGACGTAGTAACTATGGCTACACCTTC. It translates to CASSVGRSNYGYTF.

V gene TRBV28 combines with J gene TRBJ2-1; 10 bases fit TRBD2. The CDR3 loop spans 15 amino acids. CDR1 is MDHEN, CDR2 SYDVKM, per germline. V lost 5 bases to trimming and J lost 6 bases; unmatched junction nucleotides: 7. CDR3 coding DNA: TGTGCCAGCAGTCGACCTAGCGGGAGTTTCAATGAGCAGTTCTTC. Translating gives CASSRPSGSFNEQFF.

This clonotype was observed a handful of times. The chain is built from TRBV2 and TRBJ1-4; D is perhaps TRBD1 (6 bases). The CDR3 has 14 residues. Germline lookup yields CDR1 SNHLY and CDR2 FYNNEI. Trimming cost V 5 bases and J 3 bases, with 10 bases left between them. Here the CDR3 reads CASSPGAANEKLFF. CDR3 sequence (DNA): TGTGCCAGCAGTCCGGGGGCGGCTAATGAAAAACTGTTTTTT.

The V call is TRBV29-1, the J call TRBJ1-2; 10 bases are shared with TRBD1. Losses at the gene ends were 7 bases for V and 8 bases for J; bases not matched to a gene: 16. The germline gives CDR1 SQVTM, CDR2 ANQGSEA. The CDR3 contains 15 residues. The CDR3 here is CSALGGDRGWGGYTF. CDR3 sequence (DNA): TGCAGCGCACTCGGAGGGGACAGGGGTTGGGGGGGCTACACCTTC.

V and J are TRBV18 and TRBJ2-1; 9 bases are a match to TRBD2. Trimming took 3 bases from V and 3 from J; bases not matched to a gene: 9. CDR3 length: 17 amino acids. The V gene's germline CDR1 is KGHSH and CDR2 LQKENI. The CDR3 protein is CASSPTTSGINYNEQFF. For the CDR3, the DNA is TGTGCCAGCTCACCGACGACTAGCGGAATTAACTACAATGAGCAGTTCTTC.

This clonotype appeared a few times. The CDR3 reads CASSFLAGDNEQYF. In nucleotides, the CDR3 is TGTGCCAGCAGTTTTCTAGCGGGGGATAATGAGCAGTACTTC. The J gene is TRBJ2-5, the V gene TRBV27, with TRBD2 matching 10 bases. The CDR3 extends over 14 amino acids. V lost 3 bases to trimming and J lost 11 bases; unmatched junction nucleotides: 9. Per the germline V gene, CDR1 is MNHEY and CDR2 is SMNVEV (reference sequence).